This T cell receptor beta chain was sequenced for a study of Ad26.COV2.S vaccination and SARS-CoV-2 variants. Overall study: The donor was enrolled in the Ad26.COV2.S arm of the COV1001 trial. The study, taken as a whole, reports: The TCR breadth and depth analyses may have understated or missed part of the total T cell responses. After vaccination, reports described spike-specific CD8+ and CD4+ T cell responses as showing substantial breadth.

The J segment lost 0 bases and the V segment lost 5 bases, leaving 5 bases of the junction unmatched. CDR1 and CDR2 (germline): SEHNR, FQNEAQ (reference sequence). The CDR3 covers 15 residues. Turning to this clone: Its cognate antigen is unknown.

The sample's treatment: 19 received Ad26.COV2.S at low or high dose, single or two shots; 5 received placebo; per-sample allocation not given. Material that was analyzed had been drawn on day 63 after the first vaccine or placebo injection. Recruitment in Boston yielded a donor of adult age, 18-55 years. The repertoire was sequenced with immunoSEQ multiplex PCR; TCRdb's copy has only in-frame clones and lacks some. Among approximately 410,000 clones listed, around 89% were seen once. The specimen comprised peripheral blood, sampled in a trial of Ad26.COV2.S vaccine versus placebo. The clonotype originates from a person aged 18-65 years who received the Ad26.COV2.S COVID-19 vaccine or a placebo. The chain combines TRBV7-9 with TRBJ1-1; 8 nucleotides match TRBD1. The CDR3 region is CASSRGQGMNTEAFF. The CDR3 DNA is TGTGCCAGCAGCCGCGGACAGGGAATGAACACTGAAGCTTTCTTT.